This section outlines one T cell receptor beta chain sequence together with its context. This sample is part of a study of cytomegalovirus exposure and HLA in healthy donors. PCR was performed using 60 Vbeta and 13 Jbeta primers. The table came from immunoSEQ multiplex PCR; TCRdb's copy has only in-frame clones and leaves some out. The sample carries around 200,000 clones, 81% recorded once. Sequencing was performed on PBMCs. This sequence was found in a man in his forties or fifties in good health and CMV-seronegative.

CDR3: CSVGAGGLGEQFF. DNA for the CDR3: TGCAGCGTTGGAGCGGGGGGGCTGGGGGAGCAGTTCTTC. The chain joins TRBV29-1 to TRBJ2-1; 10 positions match TRBD2. After removal of 4 bases from V and 10 bases from J, the junction contained 7 bases not matched to a gene. In germline, CDR1 is SQVTM, CDR2 ANQGSEA. The CDR3 covers 13 residues.